The clone carrying this T cell receptor (beta chain) was observed once. Its cognate antigen is unknown. This record comes from a study of T cell responses to AZD1222 COVID-19 vaccine. Findings of the study overall: Recipients of two AZD1222 doses showed rising Spike-specific TCR breadth and depth. Clonal diversity may have been underestimated, and the donors were mostly white British, with more females than males.

V was trimmed by 3 bases and J by 0 bases, leaving 14 bases between them. Germline CDR1 and CDR2: DFQATT and SNEGSKA (reference sequence). The CDR3 is 16 amino acids. Sequenced by immunoSEQ multiplex PCR; TCRdb stores in-frame clones only, minus some. The sample has 80,000 to 130,000 clones, approximately 87% seen once. The specimen was peripheral blood, collected on day 0 of AZD1222 vaccination. V is TRBV20-1 and J is TRBJ2-2; D tentatively fits TRBD1 or TRBD2 (6 bases each). This TCR derives from an adult in good health. CDR3 DNA: TGCAGTGCTAGTGGATGGGGGGCCGCGAACACCGGGGAGCTGTTTTTT. It is translated as CSASGWGAANTGELFF.